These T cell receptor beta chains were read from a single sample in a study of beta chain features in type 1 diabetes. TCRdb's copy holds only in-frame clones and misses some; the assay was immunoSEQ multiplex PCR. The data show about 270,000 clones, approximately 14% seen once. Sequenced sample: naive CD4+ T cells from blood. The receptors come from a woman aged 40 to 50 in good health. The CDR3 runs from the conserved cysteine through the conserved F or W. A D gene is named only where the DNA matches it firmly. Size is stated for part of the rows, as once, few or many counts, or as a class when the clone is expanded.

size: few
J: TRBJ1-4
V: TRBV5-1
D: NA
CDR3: CASSKGDEKLFF
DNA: TGCGCCAGCAGCAAGGGGGATGAAAAACTGTTTTTT

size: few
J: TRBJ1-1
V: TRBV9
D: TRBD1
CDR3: CASSVGDRETEAFF
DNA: TGTGCCAGCAGCGTAGGGGACAGGGAAACTGAAGCTTTCTTT

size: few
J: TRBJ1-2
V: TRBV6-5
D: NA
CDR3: CASSPQTGTNYGYTF
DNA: TGTGCCAGCAGTCCCCAGACAGGAACAAACTATGGCTACACCTTC

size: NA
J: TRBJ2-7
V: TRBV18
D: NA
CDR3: CASSRVTGGRSYEQYF
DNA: TGTGCCAGCTCACGGGTCACCGGGGGAAGGTCCTACGAGCAGTACTTC

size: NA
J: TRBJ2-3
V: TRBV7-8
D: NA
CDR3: CASSSQGGGTDTQYF
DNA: TGTGCCAGCAGCTCGCAGGGAGGAGGCACAGATACGCAGTATTTT

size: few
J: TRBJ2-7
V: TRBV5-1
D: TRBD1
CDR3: CASSLNPGQGTYEQYF
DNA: TGCGCCAGCAGCTTAAATCCGGGACAGGGGACCTACGAGCAGTACTTC

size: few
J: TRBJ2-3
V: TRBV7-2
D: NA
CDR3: CASSLQWASTDTQYF
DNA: TGTGCCAGCAGCTTACAATGGGCAAGCACAGATACGCAGTATTTT

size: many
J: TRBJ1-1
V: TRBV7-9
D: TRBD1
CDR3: CASSDRDRQNTEAFF
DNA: TGTGCCAGCAGCGACCGGGACAGACAGAACACTGAAGCTTTCTTT

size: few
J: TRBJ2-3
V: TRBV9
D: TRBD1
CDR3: CASSAYGTGDPTDTQYF
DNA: TGTGCCAGCAGCGCGTATGGGACAGGGGACCCCACAGATACGCAGTATTTT

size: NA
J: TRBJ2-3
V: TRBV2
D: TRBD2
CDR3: CASSPGGITDTQYF
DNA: TGTGCCAGCTCGCCCGGGGGGATCACAGATACGCAGTATTTT

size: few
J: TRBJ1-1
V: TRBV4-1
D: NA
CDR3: CASSQVTRERAFF
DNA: TGCGCCAGCAGCCAAGTTACGAGGGAACGAGCTTTCTTT

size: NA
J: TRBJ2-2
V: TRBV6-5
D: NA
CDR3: CASTRQKITGELFF
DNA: TGTGCCAGCACAAGACAAAAAATCACCGGGGAGCTGTTTTTT

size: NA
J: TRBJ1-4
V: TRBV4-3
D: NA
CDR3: CASSQDSGGPNEKLFF
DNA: TGCGCCAGCAGCCAAGATTCGGGGGGCCCTAATGAAAAACTGTTTTTT

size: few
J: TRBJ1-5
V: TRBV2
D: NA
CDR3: CASIGLRGNSNQPQHF
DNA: TGTGCCAGCATCGGTCTACGAGGGAATAGCAATCAGCCCCAGCATTTT

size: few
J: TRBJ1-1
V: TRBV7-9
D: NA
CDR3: CASSTQEYTEAFF
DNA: TGTGCCAGCAGCACACAGGAGTACACTGAAGCTTTCTTT

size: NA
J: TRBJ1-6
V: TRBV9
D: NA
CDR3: CASSVGTVYNSPLHF
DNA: TGTGCCAGCAGCGTAGGGACAGTTTATAATTCACCCCTCCACTTT

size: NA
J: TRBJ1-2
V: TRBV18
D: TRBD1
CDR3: CASSRLTGTGPSNYGYTF
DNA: TGTGCCAGCTCACGGCTTACGGGGACAGGCCCTTCTAACTATGGCTACACCTTC

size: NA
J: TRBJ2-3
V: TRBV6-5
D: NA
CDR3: CASRTVSGSGDTQYF
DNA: TGTGCCAGCAGGACCGTTTCCGGGTCTGGGGATACGCAGTATTTT

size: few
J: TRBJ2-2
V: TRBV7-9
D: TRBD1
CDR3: CASSPPTGGDMRPGELFF
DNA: TGTGCCAGCAGCCCACCGACAGGGGGCGACATGAGACCCGGGGAGCTGTTTTTT

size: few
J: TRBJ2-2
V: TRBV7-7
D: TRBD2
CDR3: CASSQGLTVYTGELFF
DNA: TGTGCCAGCAGCCAGGGACTAACGGTTTACACCGGGGAGCTGTTTTTT

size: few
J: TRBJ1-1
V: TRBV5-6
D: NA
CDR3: CASSAEVAMNTEAFF
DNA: TGTGCCAGCAGCGCAGAGGTGGCAATGAACACTGAAGCTTTCTTT

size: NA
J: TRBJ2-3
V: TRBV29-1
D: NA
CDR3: CSVWEWGKGDTDTQYF
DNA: TGCAGCGTGTGGGAATGGGGAAAGGGGGACACAGATACGCAGTATTTT

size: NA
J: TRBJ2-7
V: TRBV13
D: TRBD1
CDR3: CASSLSGTGEEQYF
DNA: TGTGCCAGCAGCTTATCCGGGACAGGGGAAGAGCAGTACTTC

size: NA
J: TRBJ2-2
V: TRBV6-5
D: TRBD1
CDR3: CASSTWTGGTGELFF
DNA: TGTGCCAGCAGTACTTGGACAGGGGGAACCGGGGAGCTGTTTTTT

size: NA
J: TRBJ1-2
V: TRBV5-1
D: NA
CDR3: CASSTQGNYGYTF
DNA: TGCGCCAGCAGCACCCAGGGGAACTATGGCTACACCTTC

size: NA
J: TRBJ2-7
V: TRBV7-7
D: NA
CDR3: CASSLPTGLELDEQYF
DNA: TGTGCCAGCAGCTTACCGACGGGTCTCGAATTGGATGAGCAGTACTTC

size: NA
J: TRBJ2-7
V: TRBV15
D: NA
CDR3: CATSRDLTSYEQYF
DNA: TGTGCCACCAGCAGAGATCTGACTAGTTACGAGCAGTACTTC

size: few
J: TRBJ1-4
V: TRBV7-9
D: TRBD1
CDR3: CASSSRQGVEKLFF
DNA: TGTGCCAGCAGCTCCCGACAGGGGGTCGAAAAACTGTTTTTT

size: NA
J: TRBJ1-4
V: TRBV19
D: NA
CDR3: CASSIVAEYNEKLFF
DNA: TGTGCCAGTAGTATAGTGGCGGAATATAATGAAAAACTGTTTTTT

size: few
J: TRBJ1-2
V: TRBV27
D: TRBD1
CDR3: CASREPQGQGKVGYTF
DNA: TGTGCCAGCAGAGAGCCCCAGGGACAGGGGAAGGTTGGCTACACCTTC

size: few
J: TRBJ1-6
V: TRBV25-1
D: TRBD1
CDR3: CASSVQGAIYSPLHF
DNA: TGTGCCAGCAGTGTGCAGGGGGCGATTTATTCACCCCTCCACTTT

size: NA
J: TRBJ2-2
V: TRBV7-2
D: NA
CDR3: CASSLDRHFTGELFF
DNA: TGTGCCAGCAGCTTAGATCGACACTTCACCGGGGAGCTGTTTTTT

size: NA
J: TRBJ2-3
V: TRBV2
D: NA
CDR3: CASGLDTQYF
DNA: TGTGCCAGCGGACTAGATACGCAGTATTTT

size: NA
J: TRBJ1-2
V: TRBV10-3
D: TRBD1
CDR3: CAISELGQGYGYTF
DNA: TGTGCCATCAGTGAGTTGGGACAGGGCTATGGCTACACCTTC

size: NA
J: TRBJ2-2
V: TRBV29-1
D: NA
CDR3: CSVNQLGGNTGELFF
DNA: TGCAGCGTAAACCAATTAGGCGGGAACACCGGGGAGCTGTTTTTT

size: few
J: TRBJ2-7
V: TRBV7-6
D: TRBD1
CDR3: CASSLAGTDSYEQYF
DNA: TGTGCCAGCAGCTTAGCCGGGACAGACTCCTACGAGCAGTACTTC

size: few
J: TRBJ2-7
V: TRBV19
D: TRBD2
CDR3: CASSPIRTSGTYEQYF
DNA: TGTGCCAGTAGCCCCATTCGGACTAGCGGTACCTACGAGCAGTACTTC

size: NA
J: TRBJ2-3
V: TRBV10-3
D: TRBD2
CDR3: CAISESPGLATDTQYF
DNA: TGTGCCATCAGTGAGTCTCCAGGACTAGCCACAGATACGCAGTATTTT

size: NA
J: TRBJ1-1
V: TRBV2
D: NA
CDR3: CASRTGWTTEAFF
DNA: TGTGCCAGCAGGACAGGTTGGACTACTGAAGCTTTCTTT

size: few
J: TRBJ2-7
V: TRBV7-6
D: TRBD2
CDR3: CASSPPGGYEQYF
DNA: TGTGCCAGCAGCCCTCCGGGGGGTTACGAGCAGTACTTC

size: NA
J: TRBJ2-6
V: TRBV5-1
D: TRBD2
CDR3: CASSLAGGGVSGANVLTF
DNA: TGCGCCAGCAGCTTGGCCGGCGGGGGAGTCTCTGGGGCCAACGTCCTGACTTTC

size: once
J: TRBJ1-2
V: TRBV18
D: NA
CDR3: CASSPRQGEAYGYTF
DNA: TGTGCCAGCTCACCACGTCAGGGTGAGGCCTATGGCTACACCTTC

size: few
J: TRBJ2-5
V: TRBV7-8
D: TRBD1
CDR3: CASSAPFRTGTETQYF
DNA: TGTGCCAGCAGCGCACCATTTCGGACAGGGACGGAGACCCAGTACTTC

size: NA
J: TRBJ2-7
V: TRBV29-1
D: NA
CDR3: CSVESTGEQYF
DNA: TGCAGCGTTGAGTCGACAGGTGAGCAGTACTTC

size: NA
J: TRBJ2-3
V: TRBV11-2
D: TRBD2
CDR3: CASSLVMGLAGDDTQYF
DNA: TGTGCCAGCAGCTTAGTAATGGGACTAGCGGGGGACGATACGCAGTATTTT

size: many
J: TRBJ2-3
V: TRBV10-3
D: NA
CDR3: CAIRSGDTGGADTQYF
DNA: TGTGCCATCAGGTCAGGGGACACGGGGGGTGCGGATACGCAGTATTTT

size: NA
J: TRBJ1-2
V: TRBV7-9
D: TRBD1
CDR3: CASSSQEKGQNYGYTF
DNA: TGTGCCAGCAGCTCCCAGGAGAAGGGACAGAACTATGGCTACACCTTC

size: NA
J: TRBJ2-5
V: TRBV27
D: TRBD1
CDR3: CASSYRGQETQYF
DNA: TGTGCCAGCAGTTACAGGGGGCAAGAGACCCAGTACTTC

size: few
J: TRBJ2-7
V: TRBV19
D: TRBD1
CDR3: CASRDRGGYEQYF
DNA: TGTGCCAGTCGGGACAGGGGTGGGTACGAGCAGTACTTC

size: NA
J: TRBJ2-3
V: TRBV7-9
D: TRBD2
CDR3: CASSLGSGGAWDTQYF
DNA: TGTGCCAGCAGCTTAGGTAGCGGGGGGGCCTGGGATACGCAGTATTTT

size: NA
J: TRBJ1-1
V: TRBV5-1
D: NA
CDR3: CASSGPNTEAFF
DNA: TGCGCCAGCAGCGGCCCCAACACTGAAGCTTTCTTT

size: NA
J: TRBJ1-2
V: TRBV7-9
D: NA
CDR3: CASLSGSYANYGYTF
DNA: TGTGCCAGCCTGTCGGGTAGCTATGCTAACTATGGCTACACCTTC

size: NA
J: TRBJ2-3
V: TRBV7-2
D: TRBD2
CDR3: CASSLAAPDTQYF
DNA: TGTGCCAGCAGTCTAGCGGCTCCAGATACGCAGTATTTT

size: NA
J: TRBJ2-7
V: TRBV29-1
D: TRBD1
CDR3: CSVGQSYEQYF
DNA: TGCAGCGTGGGACAGTCCTACGAGCAGTACTTC